This T cell receptor (beta chain) was identified during a study of identical twins. Findings and limits, study-wide: In monozygotic twins, models underestimated the sharing of out-of-frame TCR alpha.

This CDR3 spans 13 amino acids. Trimming stripped 3 bases from V and 1 base from J, with 6 bases between. CDR1 and CDR2 from the germline V gene are KGHSH and LQKENI. MiXCR was run by TCRdb on the 5' RACE reads, yielding one entry per CDR3 protein. The data hold about 240,000 distinct CDR3 sequences, with under 12% observed a single time. This clonotype has a count of ten or more. The antigen is not known. Input material: memory T cells sorted from blood. The chain combines TRBV18 with TRBJ1-1; D not resolved. The sequence came from a man aged 45 to 65 in good health. The CDR3 DNA is TGTGCCAGCTCACCCACTAAGAACACTGAAGCTTTCTTT. Translation: CASSPTKNTEAFF.